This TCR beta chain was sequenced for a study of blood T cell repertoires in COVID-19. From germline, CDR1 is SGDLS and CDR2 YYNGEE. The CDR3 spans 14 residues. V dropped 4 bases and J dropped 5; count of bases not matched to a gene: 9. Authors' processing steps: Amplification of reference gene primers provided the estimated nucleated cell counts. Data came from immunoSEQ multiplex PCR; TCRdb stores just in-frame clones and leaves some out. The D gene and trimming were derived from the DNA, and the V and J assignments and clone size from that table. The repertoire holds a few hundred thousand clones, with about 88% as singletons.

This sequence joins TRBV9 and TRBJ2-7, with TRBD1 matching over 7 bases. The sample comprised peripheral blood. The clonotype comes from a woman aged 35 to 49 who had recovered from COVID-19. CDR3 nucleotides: TGTGCCAGCAGCCCAGAGGACAGGAGACACGAGCAGTACTTC. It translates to CASSPEDRRHEQYF.